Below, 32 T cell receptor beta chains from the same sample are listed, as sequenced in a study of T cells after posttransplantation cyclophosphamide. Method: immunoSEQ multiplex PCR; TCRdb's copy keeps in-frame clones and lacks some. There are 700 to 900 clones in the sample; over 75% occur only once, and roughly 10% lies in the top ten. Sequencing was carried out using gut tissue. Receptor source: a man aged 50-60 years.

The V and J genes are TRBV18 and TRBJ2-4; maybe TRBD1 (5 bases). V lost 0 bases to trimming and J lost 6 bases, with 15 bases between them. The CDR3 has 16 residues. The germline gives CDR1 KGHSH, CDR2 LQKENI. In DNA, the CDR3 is TGTGCCAGCTCACCACCATCCGTCAGGGCTCTAAACATTCAGTACTTC. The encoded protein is CASSPPSVRALNIQYF.

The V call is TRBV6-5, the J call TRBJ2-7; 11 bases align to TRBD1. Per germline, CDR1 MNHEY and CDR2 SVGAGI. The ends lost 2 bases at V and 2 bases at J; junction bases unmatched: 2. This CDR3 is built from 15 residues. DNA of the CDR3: TGTGCCAGCAGTTACCCGGGACAGGGGGCCTACGAGCAGTACTTC. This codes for CASSYPGQGAYEQYF.

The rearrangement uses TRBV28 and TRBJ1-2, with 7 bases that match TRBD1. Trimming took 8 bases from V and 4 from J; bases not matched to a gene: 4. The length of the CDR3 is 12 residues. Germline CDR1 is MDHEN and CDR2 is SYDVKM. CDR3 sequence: CASRQGIYGYTF. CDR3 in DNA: TGTGCCAGCCGACAGGGAATCTATGGCTACACCTTC.

The CDR3 region has the DNA TGTGCCAGCAGCTTCTCCCATGAGCAGTTCTTC. Amino acid sequence: CASSFSHEQFF. This chain joins TRBV7-9 and TRBJ2-1, with D unclear. The CDR3 is made up of 11 amino acids. V was shortened by 3 bases and J by 8 bases, with 5 bases between the two germline ends. Germline CDR1 and CDR2: SEHNR and FQNEAQ (reference sequence).

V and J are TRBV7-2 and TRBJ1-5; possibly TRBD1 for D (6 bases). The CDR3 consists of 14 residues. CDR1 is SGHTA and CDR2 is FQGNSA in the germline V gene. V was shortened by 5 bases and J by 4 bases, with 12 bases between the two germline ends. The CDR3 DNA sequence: TGTGCCAGCAGCCTCGGGGGGGCAAATCAGCCCCAGCATTTT. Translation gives CASSLGGANQPQHF.

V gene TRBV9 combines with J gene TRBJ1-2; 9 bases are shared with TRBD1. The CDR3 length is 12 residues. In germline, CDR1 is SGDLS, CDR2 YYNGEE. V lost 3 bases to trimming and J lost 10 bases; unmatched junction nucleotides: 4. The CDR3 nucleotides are TGTGCCAGCAGCGGGGACAGGGAGGACTACACCTTC. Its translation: CASSGDREDYTF.

The CDR3 region has the DNA TGCGCCAGCAGTTGGAGGGGCGCAGCCAAAAACATTCAGTACTTC. Protein sequence: CASSWRGAAKNIQYF. The chain couples TRBV10-1 to TRBJ2-4, with a possible D match to TRBD2 (6 bases). The CDR3 extends over 15 amino acids. Germline-derived CDR1 and CDR2 are WNHNN and SYGVQD (reference sequence). V was cut by 5 bases and J by 0 bases, with 11 bases left in between.

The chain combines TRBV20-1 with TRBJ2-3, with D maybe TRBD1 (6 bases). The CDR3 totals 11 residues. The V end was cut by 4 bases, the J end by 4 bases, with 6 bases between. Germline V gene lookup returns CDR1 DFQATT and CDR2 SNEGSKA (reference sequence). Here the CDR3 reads CSAKGADTQYF. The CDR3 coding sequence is TGCAGTGCTAAGGGGGCAGATACGCAGTATTTT.

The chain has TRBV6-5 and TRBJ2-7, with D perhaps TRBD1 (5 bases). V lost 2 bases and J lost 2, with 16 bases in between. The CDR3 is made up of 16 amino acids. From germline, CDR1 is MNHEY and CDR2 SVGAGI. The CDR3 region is CASSYPEQEGTYEQYF. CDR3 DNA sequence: TGTGCCAGCAGTTACCCAGAACAGGAAGGGACCTACGAGCAGTACTTC.

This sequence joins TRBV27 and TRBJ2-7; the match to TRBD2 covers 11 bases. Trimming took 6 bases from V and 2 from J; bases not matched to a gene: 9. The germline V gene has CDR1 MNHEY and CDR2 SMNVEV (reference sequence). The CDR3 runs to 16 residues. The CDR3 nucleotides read TGTGCCAGCAGCGGGGTAGCGGGAGGGGATCCCTACGAGCAGTACTTC. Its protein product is CASSGVAGGDPYEQYF.

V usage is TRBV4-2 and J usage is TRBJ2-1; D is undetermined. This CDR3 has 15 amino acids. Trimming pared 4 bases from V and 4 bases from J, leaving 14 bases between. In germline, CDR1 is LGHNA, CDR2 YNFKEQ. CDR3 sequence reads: CASSPGEVLYNEQFF. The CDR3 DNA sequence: TGTGCCAGCAGCCCGGGTGAAGTCCTATACAATGAGCAGTTCTTC.

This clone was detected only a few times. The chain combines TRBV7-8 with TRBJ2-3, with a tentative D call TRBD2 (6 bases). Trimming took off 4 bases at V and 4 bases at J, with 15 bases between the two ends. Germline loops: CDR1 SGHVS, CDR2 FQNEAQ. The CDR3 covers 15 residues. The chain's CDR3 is CASSYTYAGPDTQYF. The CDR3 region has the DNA TGTGCCAGCAGCTATACGTACGCGGGACCAGATACGCAGTATTTT.

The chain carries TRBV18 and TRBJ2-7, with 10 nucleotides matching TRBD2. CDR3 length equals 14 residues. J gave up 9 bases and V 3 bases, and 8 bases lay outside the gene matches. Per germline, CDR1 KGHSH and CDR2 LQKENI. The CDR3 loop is CASSPESSGSAQYF. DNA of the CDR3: TGTGCCAGCTCACCGGAGTCTAGCGGGAGCGCGCAGTACTTC.

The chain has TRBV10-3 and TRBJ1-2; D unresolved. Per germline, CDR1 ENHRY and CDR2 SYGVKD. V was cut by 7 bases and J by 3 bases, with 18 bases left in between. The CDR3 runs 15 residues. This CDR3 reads CAIIRTVGRDYGYTF. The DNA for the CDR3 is TGTGCCATCATTAGGACTGTCGGTCGTGACTATGGCTACACCTTC.

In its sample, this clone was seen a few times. The DNA of the CDR3 is TGTGCCAGCAGCTTGGATTCCCAACTAGCCAAAAACATTCAGTACTTC. Amino acid sequence: CASSLDSQLAKNIQYF. The rearrangement links TRBV5-6 to TRBJ2-4, with D unclear. This CDR3 has 16 amino acids. Trimming cost V 0 bases and J 0 bases, with 10 bases left between them. Germline loops: CDR1 SGHDT, CDR2 YYEEEE. The full variable domain, with the rest looked up from reference TRBV5-6 and TRBJ2-4, is DAGVTQSPTHLIKTRGQQVTLRCSPKSGHDTVSWYQQALGQGPQFIFQYYEEEERQRGNFPDRFSGHQFPNYSSELNVNALLLGDSALYLCASSLDSQLAKNIQYFGAGTRLSVL.

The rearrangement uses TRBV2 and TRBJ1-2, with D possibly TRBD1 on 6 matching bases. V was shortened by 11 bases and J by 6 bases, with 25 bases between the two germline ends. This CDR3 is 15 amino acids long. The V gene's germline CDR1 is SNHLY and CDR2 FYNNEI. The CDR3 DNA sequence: TGTGCCGGGTGGGGGCAAGGCCAACTCGAGGATGGCTACACCTTC. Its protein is CAGWGQGQLEDGYTF.

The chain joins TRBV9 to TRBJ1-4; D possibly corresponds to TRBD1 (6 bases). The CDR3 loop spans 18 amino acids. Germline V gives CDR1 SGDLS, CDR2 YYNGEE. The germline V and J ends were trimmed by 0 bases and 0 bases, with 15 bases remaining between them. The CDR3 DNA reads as TGTGCCAGCAGCGTAGGCACAGGGACAAGTGCAACTAATGAAAAACTGTTTTTT. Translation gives CASSVGTGTSATNEKLFF.

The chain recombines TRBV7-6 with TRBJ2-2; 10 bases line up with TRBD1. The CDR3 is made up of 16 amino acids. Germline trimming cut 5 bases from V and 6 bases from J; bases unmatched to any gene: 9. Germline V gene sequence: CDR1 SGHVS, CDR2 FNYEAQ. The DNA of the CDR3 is TGTGCCAGCAGCCAGCCGACAGGGGGCTGGGCCGGGGAGCTGTTTTTT. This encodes CASSQPTGGWAGELFF.

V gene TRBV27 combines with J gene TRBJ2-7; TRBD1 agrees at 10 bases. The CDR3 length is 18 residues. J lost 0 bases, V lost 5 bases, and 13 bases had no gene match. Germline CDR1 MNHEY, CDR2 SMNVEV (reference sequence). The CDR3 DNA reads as TGTGCCAGCAGTCCCTCCCCTCTAGGACAGGGGGTCTCCTACGAGCAGTACTTC. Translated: CASSPSPLGQGVSYEQYF.

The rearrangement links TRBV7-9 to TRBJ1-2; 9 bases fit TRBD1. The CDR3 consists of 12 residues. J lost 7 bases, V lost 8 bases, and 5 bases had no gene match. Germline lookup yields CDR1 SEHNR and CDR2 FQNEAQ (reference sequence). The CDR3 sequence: CASGTGTGGYTF. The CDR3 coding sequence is TGTGCCAGCGGGACAGGGACCGGTGGCTACACCTTC.

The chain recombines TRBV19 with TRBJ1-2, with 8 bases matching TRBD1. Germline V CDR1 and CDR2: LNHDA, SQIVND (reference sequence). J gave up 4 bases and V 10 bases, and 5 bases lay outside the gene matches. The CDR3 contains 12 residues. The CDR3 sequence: CATLDRGYGYTF. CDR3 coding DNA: TGTGCCACCTTAGACAGGGGCTATGGCTACACCTTC.

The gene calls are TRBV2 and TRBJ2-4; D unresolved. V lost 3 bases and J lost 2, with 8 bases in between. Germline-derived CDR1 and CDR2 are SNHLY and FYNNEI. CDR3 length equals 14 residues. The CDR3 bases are TGTGCCAGCAGTGACCCCAGGTCCAAAAACATTCAGTACTTC. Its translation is CASSDPRSKNIQYF.

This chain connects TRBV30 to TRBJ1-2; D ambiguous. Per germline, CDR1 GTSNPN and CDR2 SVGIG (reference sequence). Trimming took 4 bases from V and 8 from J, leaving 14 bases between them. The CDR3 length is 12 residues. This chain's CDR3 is CAWKEWGGGYTF. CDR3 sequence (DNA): TGTGCCTGGAAGGAATGGGGAGGGGGCTACACCTTC.

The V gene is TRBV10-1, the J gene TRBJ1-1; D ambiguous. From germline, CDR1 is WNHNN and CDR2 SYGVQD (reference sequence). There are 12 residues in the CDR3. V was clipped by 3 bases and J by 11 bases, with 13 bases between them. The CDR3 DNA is TGCGCCAGCAGTGATAGTCGAGGGTACGCTTTCTTT. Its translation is CASSDSRGYAFF.

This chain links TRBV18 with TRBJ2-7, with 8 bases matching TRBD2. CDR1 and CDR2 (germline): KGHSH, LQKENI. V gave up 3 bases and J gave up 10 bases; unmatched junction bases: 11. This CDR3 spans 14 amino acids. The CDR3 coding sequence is TGTGCCAGCTCACCGGGACTAGAGCGTAGCGAACAGTACTTC. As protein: CASSPGLERSEQYF. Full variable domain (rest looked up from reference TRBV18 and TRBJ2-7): NAGVMQNPRHLVRRRGQEARLRCSPMKGHSHVYWYRQLPEEGLKFMVYLQKENIIDESGMPKERFSAEFPKEGPSILRIQQVVRGDSAAYFCASSPGLERSEQYFGPGTRLTVT.

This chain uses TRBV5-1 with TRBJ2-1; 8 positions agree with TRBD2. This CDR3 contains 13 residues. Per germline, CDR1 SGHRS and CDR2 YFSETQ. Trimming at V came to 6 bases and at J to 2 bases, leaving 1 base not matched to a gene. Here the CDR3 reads CASKREPYNEQFF. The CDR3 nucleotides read TGCGCCAGCAAGCGGGAGCCCTACAATGAGCAGTTCTTC. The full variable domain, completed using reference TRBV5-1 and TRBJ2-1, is KAGVTQTPRYLIKTRGQQVTLSCSPISGHRSVSWYQQTPGQGLQFLFEYFSETQRNKGNFPGRFSGRQFSNSRSEMNVSTLELGDSALYLCASKREPYNEQFFGPGTRLTVL.

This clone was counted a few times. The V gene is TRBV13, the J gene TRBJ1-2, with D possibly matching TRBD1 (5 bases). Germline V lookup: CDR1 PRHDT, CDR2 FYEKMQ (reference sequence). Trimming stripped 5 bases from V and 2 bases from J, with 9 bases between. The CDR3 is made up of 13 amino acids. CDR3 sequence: CASSPGDNYGYTF. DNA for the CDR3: TGTGCCAGCAGCCCGGGGGACAACTATGGCTACACCTTC.

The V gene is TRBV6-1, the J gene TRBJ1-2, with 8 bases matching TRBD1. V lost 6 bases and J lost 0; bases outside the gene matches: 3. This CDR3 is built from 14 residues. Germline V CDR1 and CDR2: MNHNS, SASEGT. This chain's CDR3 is CASRGQGPNYGYTF. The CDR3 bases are TGTGCCAGCAGAGGACAGGGCCCTAACTATGGCTACACCTTC.

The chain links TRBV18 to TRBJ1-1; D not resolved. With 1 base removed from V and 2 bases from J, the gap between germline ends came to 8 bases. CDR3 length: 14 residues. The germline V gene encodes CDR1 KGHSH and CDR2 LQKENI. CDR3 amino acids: CASSPRNSNTEAFF. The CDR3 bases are TGTGCCAGCTCACCACGGAACAGTAACACTGAAGCTTTCTTT.

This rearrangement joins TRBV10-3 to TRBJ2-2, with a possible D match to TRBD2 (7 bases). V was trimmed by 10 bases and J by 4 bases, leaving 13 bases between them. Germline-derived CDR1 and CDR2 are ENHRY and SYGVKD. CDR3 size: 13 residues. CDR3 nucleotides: TGTGCCACCAGAGGGGGGGGCACCGGGGAGCTGTTTTTT. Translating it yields CATRGGGTGELFF.

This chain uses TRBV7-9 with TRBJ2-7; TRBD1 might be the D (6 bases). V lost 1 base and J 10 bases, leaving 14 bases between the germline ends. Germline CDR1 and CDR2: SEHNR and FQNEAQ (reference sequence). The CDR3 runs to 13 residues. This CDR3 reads CASSLEQGRPQYF. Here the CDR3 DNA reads TGTGCCAGCAGCTTAGAACAGGGAAGGCCCCAGTACTTC.

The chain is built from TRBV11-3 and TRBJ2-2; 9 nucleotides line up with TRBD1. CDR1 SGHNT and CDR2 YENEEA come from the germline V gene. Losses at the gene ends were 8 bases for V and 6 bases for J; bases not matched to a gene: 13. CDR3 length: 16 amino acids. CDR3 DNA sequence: TGTGCCAGCCGGGCCTTCCGGGACAGGGCCCCCGGGGAGCTGTTTTTT. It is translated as CASRAFRDRAPGELFF.